The rows below give T cell receptor beta chains drawn from one sample of a study of cytomegalovirus exposure and HLA in healthy donors. Sequencing used immunoSEQ multiplex PCR; TCRdb keeps in-frame clones, though not all of them. The sample includes over 150,000 clones, 60% to 80% seen only once; the top ten take 1.2% to 1.5%. The material sequenced was PBMCs. The receptors here all came from a man between 60 and 75 years old in good health and CMV-seronegative. CDR3s include the opening cysteine and the closing phenylalanine or tryptophan. The D gene is left open where the match is weak. The size field is filled for only some rows; it gives once, few, many or a size class.

v_gene: TRBV28; j_gene: TRBJ2-4; d_gene: TRBD2; abundance: .; CDR3aa: CASSWATSGEPKNIQYF; CDR3nt: TGTGCCAGCAGTTGGGCGACTAGCGGAGAGCCAAAAAACATTCAGTACTTC
v_gene: TRBV27; j_gene: TRBJ1-1; d_gene: .; abundance: .; CDR3aa: CASSLSRAPNTEAFF; CDR3nt: TGTGCCAGCAGTTTATCCAGGGCCCCGAACACTGAAGCTTTCTTT
v_gene: TRBV2; j_gene: TRBJ2-1; d_gene: TRBD1; abundance: .; CDR3aa: CASSGTGLNNEQFF; CDR3nt: TGTGCCAGCAGTGGGACAGGGTTAAATAATGAGCAGTTCTTC
v_gene: TRBV25-1; j_gene: TRBJ1-2; d_gene: TRBD1; abundance: .; CDR3aa: CASGTGTGDYGYTF; CDR3nt: TGTGCCAGCGGGACCGGGACAGGGGACTATGGCTACACCTTC
v_gene: TRBV7-2; j_gene: TRBJ2-7; d_gene: .; abundance: .; CDR3aa: CASSLGPGYEQYF; CDR3nt: TGTGCCAGCAGCTTAGGCCCGGGCTACGAGCAGTACTTC
v_gene: TRBV30; j_gene: TRBJ1-5; d_gene: .; abundance: .; CDR3aa: CAWSMREDQPQHF; CDR3nt: TGTGCCTGGAGTATGAGGGAGGATCAGCCCCAGCATTTT
v_gene: TRBV7-8; j_gene: TRBJ2-7; d_gene: TRBD2; abundance: .; CDR3aa: CASSFTGGSYEQYF; CDR3nt: TGTGCCAGCAGCTTTACGGGGGGATCCTACGAGCAGTACTTC
v_gene: TRBV28; j_gene: TRBJ1-3; d_gene: TRBD1; abundance: .; CDR3aa: CASSLPGTGGNTIYF; CDR3nt: TGTGCCAGCAGTCTTCCTGGGACAGGGGGAAACACCATATATTTT
v_gene: TRBV5-1; j_gene: TRBJ2-1; d_gene: TRBD1; abundance: few; CDR3aa: CASSGRTGNDEQFF; CDR3nt: TGCGCCAGCAGCGGCCGGACAGGGAATGATGAGCAGTTCTTC
v_gene: TRBV5-4; j_gene: TRBJ2-3; d_gene: TRBD2; abundance: .; CDR3aa: CASSPGGTSGTDTQYF; CDR3nt: TGTGCCAGCAGCCCCGGGGGGACTAGCGGCACAGATACGCAGTATTTT
v_gene: TRBV20-1; j_gene: TRBJ2-3; d_gene: .; abundance: .; CDR3aa: CRGLTVSTQYF; CDR3nt: TGCAGGGGACTCACGGTGAGTACGCAGTATTTT
v_gene: TRBV30; j_gene: TRBJ2-1; d_gene: .; abundance: .; CDR3aa: CAWTGSSYNEQFF; CDR3nt: TGTGCCTGGACCGGGAGCTCCTACAATGAGCAGTTCTTC
v_gene: TRBV5-4; j_gene: TRBJ2-3; d_gene: .; abundance: .; CDR3aa: CASSLARDTQYF; CDR3nt: TGTGCCAGCAGCTTGGCCCGGGATACGCAGTATTTT
v_gene: TRBV10-3; j_gene: TRBJ2-3; d_gene: TRBD2; abundance: .; CDR3aa: CAISEFGGASTDTQYF; CDR3nt: TGTGCCATCAGTGAGTTCGGGGGGGCGAGCACAGATACGCAGTATTTT
v_gene: TRBV9; j_gene: TRBJ2-3; d_gene: TRBD2; abundance: .; CDR3aa: CASSETSGGLDTQYF; CDR3nt: TGTGCCAGCAGCGAAACTAGCGGGGGTTTAGATACGCAGTATTTT
v_gene: TRBV19; j_gene: TRBJ2-7; d_gene: .; abundance: .; CDR3aa: CASSRAGASYEQYF; CDR3nt: TGTGCCAGTAGTAGGGCAGGGGCCTCCTACGAGCAGTACTTC
v_gene: TRBV12-5; j_gene: TRBJ2-5; d_gene: TRBD1; abundance: once; CDR3aa: CASVWTGDPQETQYF; CDR3nt: TGTGCTAGTGTCTGGACAGGGGACCCCCAAGAGACCCAGTACTTC
v_gene: TRBV30; j_gene: TRBJ1-1; d_gene: TRBD1; abundance: .; CDR3aa: CAWRPTGTGGLTEAFF; CDR3nt: TGTGCCTGGAGACCTACCGGGACAGGGGGCCTGACTGAAGCTTTCTTT
v_gene: TRBV7-9; j_gene: TRBJ2-7; d_gene: .; abundance: .; CDR3aa: CSSSPGHFSYEQYF; CDR3nt: TGTTCCAGCAGCCCGGGACATTTCTCCTACGAGCAGTACTTC
v_gene: TRBV7-3; j_gene: TRBJ2-2; d_gene: TRBD2; abundance: few; CDR3aa: CASSPRGLQNTGELFF; CDR3nt: TGTGCCAGCAGCCCCCGGGGACTACAGAACACCGGGGAGCTGTTTTTT
v_gene: TRBV14; j_gene: TRBJ2-5; d_gene: .; abundance: .; CDR3aa: CASSHNSPREETQYF; CDR3nt: TGTGCCAGCAGCCACAATTCTCCCCGGGAAGAGACCCAGTACTTC
v_gene: TRBV11-2; j_gene: TRBJ2-5; d_gene: TRBD1; abundance: .; CDR3aa: CASSPGQGQETQYF; CDR3nt: TGTGCCAGCAGCCCAGGACAGGGTCAAGAGACCCAGTACTTC
v_gene: TRBV7-2; j_gene: TRBJ1-2; d_gene: .; abundance: few; CDR3aa: CASSLVARDGYTF; CDR3nt: TGTGCCAGCAGCCTTGTAGCCAGGGATGGCTACACCTTC
v_gene: TRBV7-9; j_gene: TRBJ1-2; d_gene: .; abundance: .; CDR3aa: CASSLSGYGYTF; CDR3nt: TGTGCCAGCAGCCTCTCAGGGTATGGCTACACCTTC
v_gene: TRBV5-5; j_gene: TRBJ1-5; d_gene: .; abundance: .; CDR3aa: CASSPVVNPSFEPQHF; CDR3nt: TGTGCCAGCAGCCCTGTGGTGAACCCTAGCTTTGAGCCCCAGCATTTT
v_gene: TRBV10-3; j_gene: TRBJ1-5; d_gene: .; abundance: .; CDR3aa: CAISGDGAGGNQPQHF; CDR3nt: TGTGCCATCAGTGGTGATGGGGCCGGGGGGAATCAGCCCCAGCATTTT
v_gene: TRBV27; j_gene: TRBJ1-1; d_gene: TRBD1; abundance: .; CDR3aa: CASSPPGNRGTEAFF; CDR3nt: TGTGCCAGCAGTCCGCCGGGGAACAGGGGCACTGAAGCTTTCTTT
v_gene: TRBV28; j_gene: TRBJ2-3; d_gene: TRBD2; abundance: .; CDR3aa: CASRQELAASTDTQYF; CDR3nt: TGTGCCAGCAGACAAGAACTAGCGGCTAGCACAGATACGCAGTATTTT
v_gene: TRBV21-1; j_gene: TRBJ2-1; d_gene: .; abundance: .; CDR3aa: CASSKSRGYNEQFF; CDR3nt: TGTGCCAGCAGCAAATCCCGGGGATACAATGAGCAGTTCTTC
v_gene: TRBV7-8; j_gene: TRBJ1-5; d_gene: TRBD1; abundance: .; CDR3aa: CASSWKRGQVYSNQPQHF; CDR3nt: TGTGCCAGCAGCTGGAAGAGAGGACAGGTCTATAGCAATCAGCCCCAGCATTTT
v_gene: TRBV19; j_gene: TRBJ2-3; d_gene: .; abundance: .; CDR3aa: CASRGPVPPSTDTQYF; CDR3nt: TGTGCCAGTAGGGGCCCGGTGCCTCCTAGCACAGATACGCAGTATTTT
v_gene: TRBV19; j_gene: TRBJ1-5; d_gene: .; abundance: few; CDR3aa: CASHDDTNQPQHF; CDR3nt: TGTGCCAGCCATGATGACACAAATCAGCCCCAGCATTTT
v_gene: TRBV27; j_gene: TRBJ2-1; d_gene: TRBD1; abundance: .; CDR3aa: CASSLRQGGRGEQFF; CDR3nt: TGTGCCAGCAGTTTACGACAGGGGGGTCGTGGTGAGCAGTTCTTC
v_gene: TRBV28; j_gene: TRBJ1-2; d_gene: .; abundance: .; CDR3aa: CATWAGVAISGGYTF; CDR3nt: TGTGCCACCTGGGCGGGCGTCGCGATCAGTGGTGGCTACACCTTC
v_gene: TRBV15; j_gene: TRBJ2-6; d_gene: TRBD1; abundance: .; CDR3aa: CATSRGQPSGANVLTF; CDR3nt: TGTGCCACCAGCCGGGGACAGCCCTCTGGGGCCAACGTCCTGACTTTC
v_gene: TRBV5-4; j_gene: TRBJ1-2; d_gene: .; abundance: .; CDR3aa: CASSALEGHYGYTF; CDR3nt: TGTGCCAGCAGCGCCCTCGAGGGTCACTATGGCTACACCTTC
v_gene: TRBV25-1; j_gene: TRBJ2-7; d_gene: .; abundance: .; CDR3aa: CASSKQGIDEQYF; CDR3nt: TGTGCCAGCAGTAAACAGGGTATCGACGAGCAGTACTTC
v_gene: TRBV30; j_gene: TRBJ2-7; d_gene: .; abundance: .; CDR3aa: CAWSGNERGLAYEQYF; CDR3nt: TGTGCCTGGAGCGGCAATGAAAGGGGCCTTGCCTACGAGCAGTACTTC
v_gene: TRBV30; j_gene: TRBJ2-2; d_gene: TRBD2; abundance: .; CDR3aa: CAWSHETSGRTGELFF; CDR3nt: TGTGCCTGGAGTCACGAGACTAGCGGGAGAACCGGGGAGCTGTTTTTT
v_gene: TRBV7-9; j_gene: TRBJ2-7; d_gene: TRBD1; abundance: .; CDR3aa: CASSRHRTGGNYEQYF; CDR3nt: TGTGCCAGCAGCCGACACCGGACAGGGGGGAACTACGAGCAGTACTTC
v_gene: TRBV13; j_gene: TRBJ1-1; d_gene: .; abundance: .; CDR3aa: CASSGGGALDTEAFF; CDR3nt: TGTGCCAGCAGTGGTGGAGGGGCCCTTGACACTGAAGCTTTCTTT
v_gene: TRBV11-2; j_gene: TRBJ2-5; d_gene: .; abundance: few; CDR3aa: CASSPRETQYF; CDR3nt: TGTGCCAGCAGTCCGAGGGAGACCCAGTACTTC
v_gene: TRBV27; j_gene: TRBJ1-1; d_gene: TRBD1; abundance: .; CDR3aa: CASSLMTGESTEAFF; CDR3nt: TGTGCCAGCAGTCTCATGACAGGGGAGAGCACTGAAGCTTTCTTT
v_gene: TRBV29-1; j_gene: TRBJ2-3; d_gene: TRBD2; abundance: .; CDR3aa: CSAIGASGRARPSTDTQYF; CDR3nt: TGCAGCGCGATTGGGGCTAGCGGGAGGGCCCGTCCTAGCACAGATACGCAGTATTTT
v_gene: TRBV11-2; j_gene: TRBJ2-7; d_gene: .; abundance: .; CDR3aa: CASSPSLQGEQYF; CDR3nt: TGTGCCAGCAGCCCCTCTCTGCAGGGCGAGCAGTACTTC